A selection of T cell receptor beta chains follows, all from one sample in a study of identical twins. TCRdb re-called the 5' RACE reads through MiXCR, storing one row per CDR3 protein. The data hold roughly 570,000 distinct CDR3 sequences, with nearly 10% observed a single time. The same specimen was also included in a second study, on yellow fever vaccine responses in identical twins.

The material sequenced was PBMCs. The receptors originated from a woman aged 18-30 years in good health. CDR3s include the opening cysteine and the closing phenylalanine or tryptophan. D genes are given only for firm matches. The size entry is marked missing in some rows and otherwise reads once, few, many or a size class.

abundance: many
v_gene: TRBV14
d_gene: .
j_gene: TRBJ1-4
CDR3aa: CASSQDRGAAKNEKLFF
CDR3nt: TGTGCCAGCAGCCAAGACCGCGGGGCGGCCAAGAATGAAAAACTGTTTTTT

abundance: many
v_gene: TRBV20-1
d_gene: .
j_gene: TRBJ2-1
CDR3aa: CSARDLAAIGVNEQFF
CDR3nt: TGCAGTGCTAGAGATTTAGCCGCCATAGGGGTAAATGAGCAGTTCTTC

abundance: .
v_gene: TRBV5-1
d_gene: .
j_gene: TRBJ2-3
CDR3aa: CASSLALLVSTDTQYF
CDR3nt: TGCGCCAGCAGCTTGGCATTACTAGTTAGCACAGATACGCAGTATTTT

abundance: .
v_gene: TRBV5-1
d_gene: .
j_gene: TRBJ2-3
CDR3aa: CASSLSLAVDTQYF
CDR3nt: TGCGCCAGCAGCTTGTCCCTAGCAGTAGATACGCAGTATTTT

abundance: many
v_gene: TRBV5-1
d_gene: .
j_gene: TRBJ1-6
CDR3aa: CASSLAGVFDSPLHF
CDR3nt: TGCGCCAGCAGCTTGGCAGGGGTATTTGATTCACCCCTCCACTTT

abundance: few
v_gene: TRBV20-1
d_gene: .
j_gene: TRBJ1-2
CDR3aa: CSARDEIYGYTF
CDR3nt: TGCAGTGCTAGAGATGAGATTTATGGCTACACCTTC

abundance: few
v_gene: TRBV20-1
d_gene: TRBD2
j_gene: TRBJ2-1
CDR3aa: CSARPSGRKTYNEQFF
CDR3nt: TGCAGTGCTAGACCTAGCGGGAGGAAGACCTACAATGAGCAGTTCTTC

abundance: .
v_gene: TRBV3-1
d_gene: .
j_gene: TRBJ2-2
CDR3aa: CASSPLVGELFF
CDR3nt: TGTGCCAGCAGTCCCCTCGTCGGGGAGCTGTTTTTT

abundance: .
v_gene: TRBV9
d_gene: .
j_gene: TRBJ2-5
CDR3aa: CASSASRETQYF
CDR3nt: TGTGCCAGCAGCGCCTCTAGGGAGACCCAGTACTTC

abundance: many
v_gene: TRBV27
d_gene: .
j_gene: TRBJ2-7
CDR3aa: CASRDFRLLWSYEQYF
CDR3nt: TGTGCCAGCAGAGACTTCAGGCTCCTGTGGTCCTACGAGCAGTACTTC

abundance: many
v_gene: TRBV12-3/TRBV12-4
d_gene: .
j_gene: TRBJ2-7
CDR3aa: CASSLSRSSYEQYF
CDR3nt: TGTGCCAGCAGTTTATCTCGGAGCTCCTACGAGCAGTACTTC

abundance: many
v_gene: TRBV4-3
d_gene: TRBD2
j_gene: TRBJ2-1
CDR3aa: CASSRSGTSGGHRNEQFF
CDR3nt: TGCGCCAGCAGCCGATCCGGGACTAGCGGAGGGCACCGGAATGAGCAGTTCTTC

abundance: many
v_gene: TRBV20-1
d_gene: .
j_gene: TRBJ2-7
CDR3aa: CSANGRTDAFYEQYF
CDR3nt: TGCAGTGCTAACGGCCGGACAGACGCCTTTTACGAGCAGTACTTC

abundance: .
v_gene: TRBV7-9
d_gene: .
j_gene: TRBJ2-7
CDR3aa: CASSPDRFLHEQYF
CDR3nt: TGTGCCAGCAGCCCCGACAGGTTTCTCCACGAGCAGTACTTC

abundance: many
v_gene: TRBV27
d_gene: .
j_gene: TRBJ2-7
CDR3aa: CASSPDAGSYEQYF
CDR3nt: TGTGCCAGCAGTCCCGACGCAGGCTCCTACGAGCAGTACTTC

abundance: .
v_gene: TRBV5-6
d_gene: .
j_gene: TRBJ1-3
CDR3aa: CAIGPSGNTIYF
CDR3nt: TGTGCCATTGGCCCCTCTGGAAACACCATATATTTT

abundance: few
v_gene: TRBV9
d_gene: .
j_gene: TRBJ2-3
CDR3aa: CASSVDVGSTDTQYF
CDR3nt: TGTGCCAGCAGCGTAGATGTGGGAAGCACAGATACGCAGTATTTT

abundance: .
v_gene: TRBV5-6
d_gene: .
j_gene: TRBJ2-3
CDR3aa: CASSRLLTDTQYF
CDR3nt: TGTGCCAGCAGCAGACTGCTAACAGATACGCAGTATTTT

abundance: few
v_gene: TRBV6-5
d_gene: .
j_gene: TRBJ1-6
CDR3aa: CASSYSPDSPLHF
CDR3nt: TGTGCCAGCAGTTACTCTCCAGATTCACCCCTCCACTTT

abundance: many
v_gene: TRBV25-1
d_gene: .
j_gene: TRBJ1-2
CDR3aa: CASSLPISNYGYTF
CDR3nt: TGTGCCAGCAGTCTTCCGATTTCTAACTATGGCTACACCTTC

abundance: many
v_gene: TRBV11-1
d_gene: .
j_gene: TRBJ2-1
CDR3aa: CASSVGGPRRDNDNEQFF
CDR3nt: TGTGCCAGCAGCGTAGGCGGCCCCCGCAGGGATAACGACAATGAGCAGTTCTTC

abundance: few
v_gene: TRBV2
d_gene: .
j_gene: TRBJ1-5
CDR3aa: CASSDRGDQPQHF
CDR3nt: TGTGCCAGCAGTGATCGGGGGGATCAGCCCCAGCATTTT

abundance: .
v_gene: TRBV29-1
d_gene: TRBD1
j_gene: TRBJ1-1
CDR3aa: CSVEEGQIAEAFF
CDR3nt: TGCAGCGTTGAAGAGGGACAGATAGCTGAAGCTTTCTTT

abundance: few
v_gene: TRBV20-1
d_gene: TRBD2
j_gene: TRBJ2-3
CDR3aa: CSARDSGGATDTQYF
CDR3nt: TGCAGTGCTAGAGATAGCGGGGGGGCCACAGATACGCAGTATTTT

abundance: .
v_gene: TRBV11-1
d_gene: TRBD2
j_gene: TRBJ2-5
CDR3aa: CASSRQSRLAGIQETQYF
CDR3nt: TGTGCCAGCAGCCGACAGAGCCGACTAGCGGGAATCCAAGAGACCCAGTACTTC

abundance: many
v_gene: TRBV20-1
d_gene: TRBD2
j_gene: TRBJ2-1
CDR3aa: CSARWLAGGHYNEQFF
CDR3nt: TGCAGTGCTAGGTGGCTAGCGGGAGGCCACTACAATGAGCAGTTCTTC

abundance: many
v_gene: TRBV20-1
d_gene: TRBD1
j_gene: TRBJ1-4
CDR3aa: CSARPPGQGPVF
CDR3nt: TGCAGTGCTAGACCACCGGGACAGGGACCGGTTTTT

abundance: many
v_gene: TRBV5-1
d_gene: .
j_gene: TRBJ2-3
CDR3aa: CASSLVQSQGTDTQYF
CDR3nt: TGCGCCAGCAGCTTGGTACAGTCCCAGGGCACAGATACGCAGTATTTT

abundance: few
v_gene: TRBV5-1
d_gene: .
j_gene: TRBJ2-6
CDR3aa: CASSLAPGANVLTF
CDR3nt: TGCGCCAGCAGCTTGGCTCCTGGGGCCAACGTCCTGACTTTC

abundance: .
v_gene: TRBV11-3
d_gene: TRBD1
j_gene: TRBJ2-1
CDR3aa: CASSRTGQGNEQFF
CDR3nt: TGTGCCAGCAGTCGGACAGGCCAAGGCAATGAGCAGTTCTTC

abundance: .
v_gene: TRBV29-1
d_gene: .
j_gene: TRBJ2-5
CDR3aa: CSGRRGGETQYF
CDR3nt: TGCAGCGGGAGGAGGGGTGGGGAGACCCAGTACTTC

abundance: many
v_gene: TRBV20-1
d_gene: TRBD1
j_gene: TRBJ2-7
CDR3aa: CSATTGNEQYF
CDR3nt: TGCAGTGCCACGACAGGGAACGAGCAGTACTTC

abundance: few
v_gene: TRBV2
d_gene: .
j_gene: TRBJ2-5
CDR3aa: CASSNRVIETQYF
CDR3nt: TGTGCCAGCAGCAACAGGGTAATAGAGACCCAGTACTTC

abundance: .
v_gene: TRBV12-3/TRBV12-4
d_gene: .
j_gene: TRBJ2-2
CDR3aa: CASNQLRAGELFF
CDR3nt: .

abundance: .
v_gene: TRBV28
d_gene: TRBD2
j_gene: TRBJ2-2
CDR3aa: CASSLSLAGPGELFF
CDR3nt: TGTGCCAGCAGTTTGAGTCTAGCGGGTCCCGGGGAGCTGTTTTTT

abundance: many
v_gene: TRBV9
d_gene: .
j_gene: TRBJ2-3
CDR3aa: CASSGGSTDTQYF
CDR3nt: TGTGCCAGCAGTGGGGGTAGCACAGATACGCAGTATTTT

abundance: few
v_gene: TRBV7-2
d_gene: TRBD2
j_gene: TRBJ2-1
CDR3aa: CASNQGTSLYNEQFF
CDR3nt: TGTGCCAGCAACCAGGGGACTAGCCTATACAATGAGCAGTTCTTC

abundance: few
v_gene: TRBV20-1
d_gene: .
j_gene: TRBJ2-2
CDR3aa: CSARRRHELFF
CDR3nt: TGCAGTGCTAGACGGCGGCATGAGCTGTTTTTT

abundance: .
v_gene: TRBV29-1
d_gene: .
j_gene: TRBJ2-2
CDR3aa: CSVEVVGRRGELFF
CDR3nt: TGCAGCGTTGAAGTCGTCGGTCGGCGCGGGGAGCTGTTTTTT

abundance: many
v_gene: TRBV27
d_gene: .
j_gene: TRBJ2-3
CDR3aa: CASSLVRVTDTQYF
CDR3nt: TGTGCCAGCAGTTTGGTCAGGGTAACAGATACGCAGTATTTT

abundance: .
v_gene: TRBV10-3
d_gene: TRBD2
j_gene: TRBJ2-1
CDR3aa: CAISESGGSGMVFF
CDR3nt: TGTGCAATCAGTGAGTCGGGTGGTAGCGGGATGGTGTTCTTC

abundance: .
v_gene: TRBV4-3
d_gene: TRBD1
j_gene: TRBJ2-7
CDR3aa: CASSQDFSQGAYEQYF
CDR3nt: TGCGCCAGCAGCCAAGACTTCTCGCAGGGGGCGTACGAGCAGTACTTC

abundance: .
v_gene: TRBV30
d_gene: TRBD1
j_gene: TRBJ2-7
CDR3aa: CAWGRQGYEQYF
CDR3nt: TGTGCCTGGGGTCGACAGGGATACGAGCAGTACTTC

abundance: few
v_gene: TRBV20-1
d_gene: TRBD2
j_gene: TRBJ2-7
CDR3aa: CSATSSGTYEQYF
CDR3nt: TGCAGTGCTACGTCTAGCGGGACGTACGAGCAGTACTTC

abundance: .
v_gene: TRBV4-3
d_gene: TRBD2
j_gene: TRBJ2-1
CDR3aa: CASSQDSPRVAGAYNEQFF
CDR3nt: TGCGCCAGCAGCCAAGATAGCCCCCGAGTAGCGGGAGCCTACAATGAGCAGTTCTTC

abundance: many
v_gene: TRBV12-3/TRBV12-4
d_gene: .
j_gene: TRBJ2-7
CDR3aa: CASSLQSLEQYF
CDR3nt: TGTGCCAGCAGTTTACAGTCCCTCGAGCAGTACTTC

abundance: many
v_gene: TRBV29-1
d_gene: TRBD2
j_gene: TRBJ2-1
CDR3aa: CSALAGYNEQFF
CDR3nt: TGCAGCGCCCTAGCGGGCTACAATGAGCAGTTCTTC

abundance: medium-sized
v_gene: TRBV4-3
d_gene: .
j_gene: TRBJ2-3
CDR3aa: CASSQDHAGETDTQYF
CDR3nt: TGCGCCAGCAGCCAAGATCATGCAGGAGAGACAGATACGCAGTATTTT

abundance: few
v_gene: TRBV11-2
d_gene: .
j_gene: TRBJ1-1
CDR3aa: CASSLDSIVNTEAFF
CDR3nt: TGTGCCAGCAGCTTAGATAGTATCGTGAACACTGAAGCTTTCTTT

abundance: many
v_gene: TRBV20-1
d_gene: .
j_gene: TRBJ2-1
CDR3aa: CSARDYMGARNEQFF
CDR3nt: TGCAGTGCTAGAGATTACATGGGGGCTCGGAATGAGCAGTTCTTC

abundance: many
v_gene: TRBV12-3/TRBV12-4
d_gene: TRBD2
j_gene: TRBJ2-2
CDR3aa: CASSDSGGTGELFF
CDR3nt: TGTGCCAGCAGTGATAGCGGGGGCACCGGGGAGCTGTTTTTT

abundance: few
v_gene: TRBV29-1
d_gene: .
j_gene: TRBJ2-2
CDR3aa: CSARTQEAGELFF
CDR3nt: TGCAGCGCTCGGACACAGGAGGCCGGGGAGCTGTTTTTT